This T cell receptor beta chain was identified during a study of OX40 agonist ivuxolimab in advanced cancers. As for the study in general: While on treatment, patients had intravenous ivuxolimab at 0.01 to 10 mg/kg every 2 weeks. Study findings and constraints: Among the least clonally expanded were partial responders at 0.1-3.0 mg/kg.

Baseline, cycle 4 day 1, and cycle 7 day 1 were the blood sampling points. V lost 4 bases, J lost 1 base, and 13 bases lay in between. This CDR3 is built from 15 residues. Germline V gene sequence: CDR1 SGHVS, CDR2 FNYEAQ. Method: immunoSEQ multiplex PCR; TCRdb's copy keeps in-frame clones and lacks some. Here the sample spans tens of thousands of clones, around 90% being singletons. Of note for this clone: What it recognizes is unknown.

Sequenced material: CD4+ or CD8+ T cells sorted from blood, taken in a trial of the OX40 agonist ivuxolimab. The chain combines TRBV7-6 with TRBJ2-5; D not resolved. The clonotype originates from an adult with an advanced solid tumor such as melanoma, head and neck, liver or kidney cancer. CDR3: CASSSGFSVQETQYF. CDR3 coding DNA: TGTGCCAGCAGCTCCGGGTTTTCCGTCCAAGAGACCCAGTACTTC.